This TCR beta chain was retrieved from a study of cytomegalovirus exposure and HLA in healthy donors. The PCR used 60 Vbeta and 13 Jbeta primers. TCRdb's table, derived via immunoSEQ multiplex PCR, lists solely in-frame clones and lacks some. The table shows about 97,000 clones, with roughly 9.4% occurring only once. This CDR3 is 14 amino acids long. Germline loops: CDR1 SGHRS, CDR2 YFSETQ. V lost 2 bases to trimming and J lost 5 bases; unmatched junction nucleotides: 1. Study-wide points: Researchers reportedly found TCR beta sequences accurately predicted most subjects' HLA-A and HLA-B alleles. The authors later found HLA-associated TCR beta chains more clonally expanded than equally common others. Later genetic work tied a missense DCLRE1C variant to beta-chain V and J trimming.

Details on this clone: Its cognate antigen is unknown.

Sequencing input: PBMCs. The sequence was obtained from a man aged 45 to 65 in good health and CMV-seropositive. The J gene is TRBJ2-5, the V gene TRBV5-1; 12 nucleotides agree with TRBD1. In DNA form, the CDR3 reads TGCGCCAGCAGCTTAGGGACAGGGGGCGAGACCCAGTACTTC. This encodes CASSLGTGGETQYF.